Each of the 27 T cell receptor beta chains below was sequenced from the same sample in a study of cytomegalovirus exposure and HLA in healthy donors. The PCR used 60 Vbeta and 13 Jbeta primers. Repertoires were generated with immunoSEQ multiplex PCR, while TCRdb's copy carries only in-frame clones and drops some. This sample has over 150,000 clones, with 75% found just once. The sample consisted of PBMCs. The receptors originated from a male donor in good health and CMV-seronegative.

This chain connects TRBV9 to TRBJ2-2; weak D call: TRBD2 (7 bases). The V and J ends lost 2 bases and 4 bases respectively, with 9 bases between them. The CDR3 sequence is 14 residues long. Germline CDR1 is SGDLS and CDR2 is YYNGEE. In DNA form, the CDR3 reads TGTGCCAGCAGCGTGCGGGGGCCCACCGGGGAGCTGTTTTTT. This gives the protein CASSVRGPTGELFF.

The gene calls are TRBV5-4 and TRBJ2-3; D not certain. Germline CDR1 SGHNT, CDR2 YYREEE (reference sequence). Trimming took off 0 bases at V and 0 bases at J, with 5 bases between the two ends. The CDR3 extends over 14 amino acids. The DNA for the CDR3 is TGTGCCAGCAGCTTGGGACACAGCACAGATACGCAGTATTTT. This translates into CASSLGHSTDTQYF.

This clone appeared a few times. This chain uses TRBV7-6 with TRBJ1-4, with D possibly matching TRBD1 (6 bases). The ends were cut back, 1 base at V and 8 bases at J, with 11 bases in the middle. Per the germline V gene, CDR1 is SGHVS and CDR2 is FNYEAQ. The CDR3 contains 14 residues. The DNA of the CDR3 is TGTGCCAGCAGCTTAGACAGGGAAGGGGAAAAACTGTTTTTT. It encodes CASSLDREGEKLFF. The complete variable domain, with remaining parts taken from reference TRBV7-6 and TRBJ1-4, reads GAGVSQSPRYKVTKRGQDVALRCDPISGHVSLYWYRQALGQGPEFLTYFNYEAQQDKSGLPNDRFSAERPEGSISTLTIQRTEQRDSAMYRCASSLDREGEKLFFGSGTQLSVL.

The DNA of the CDR3 is TGTGCCACCAGCAGGGTAGTGCCTAACTATGGCTACACCTTC. Protein sequence: CATSRVVPNYGYTF. The rearrangement links TRBV15 to TRBJ1-2; D gene uncertain. The CDR3 length is 14 residues. Germline loops: CDR1 LNHNV, CDR2 YYDKDF (reference sequence). The V gene lost 3 bases and the J gene lost 0 bases, with 8 bases spanning the gap.

The rearrangement joins TRBV27 to TRBJ2-5; possible D gene TRBD2, 6 bases. Trimming took 0 bases from V and 7 from J, leaving 12 bases between them. This CDR3 region has 14 residues. Looked up from germline, CDR1 is MNHEY and CDR2 is SMNVEV (reference sequence). Written as DNA, the CDR3 is TGTGCCAGCAGTTTATCGCCCGGGCGGGGGACCCAGTACTTC. Translation: CASSLSPGRGTQYF.

This clone was seen only a few times. V and J are TRBV5-1 and TRBJ2-7; no reliable D call. The CDR3 consists of 13 residues. CDR1 is SGHRS and CDR2 is YFSETQ in the germline V gene. Trimming pared 4 bases from V and 2 bases from J, leaving 10 bases between. Written as DNA, the CDR3 is TGCGCCAGCAGCGATGAGCTAACCTACGAGCAGTACTTC. Its translation is CASSDELTYEQYF.

Turning to this clone: One junction end does not reproduce the germline sequence, and a read error may be involved. The chain carries TRBV5-1 and TRBJ1-1; 7 nucleotides line up with TRBD1. The CDR3 covers 15 residues. The V gene's germline CDR1 is SGHRS and CDR2 YFSETQ. CDR3 region: CASSPLDRVFTESFF. The CDR3 DNA reads as TGCGCCAGCAGCCCCCTAGACAGGGTTTTTACTGAATCTTTCTTT.

This clone was seen more than once but under ten times. This chain uses TRBV9 with TRBJ1-2, with 9 bases identical to TRBD1. Germline V gives CDR1 SGDLS, CDR2 YYNGEE. Losses at the gene ends were 4 bases for V and 6 bases for J; bases not matched to a gene: 4. CDR3 length: 13 amino acids. The CDR3 DNA sequence: TGTGCCAGCAGCCGGACAGGGGCGGATGGCTACACCTTC. Encoded protein: CASSRTGADGYTF.

The chain is built from TRBV28 and TRBJ2-2, with D uncertain. CDR1 MDHEN and CDR2 SYDVKM come from the germline V gene. The length of the CDR3 is 12 residues. V gave up 3 bases and J gave up 5 bases, with 4 bases separating them. The CDR3 loop reads CASSFTTGELFF. For the CDR3, the DNA is TGTGCCAGCAGTTTTACTACCGGGGAGCTGTTTTTT.

This clone has just a few counts. The J gene is TRBJ2-5, the V gene TRBV30, with 7 bases matching TRBD1. This CDR3 contains 13 residues. Germline V gene sequence: CDR1 GTSNPN, CDR2 SVGIG (reference sequence). Losses at the gene ends were 2 bases for V and 2 bases for J; bases not matched to a gene: 2. DNA of the CDR3: TGTGCCTGGAGTAGGGGGCTGCAAGAGACCCAGTACTTC. This codes for CAWSRGLQETQYF.

The chain has TRBV19 and TRBJ1-4; D is ambiguous. Germline V gene sequence: CDR1 LNHDA, CDR2 SQIVND (reference sequence). Trimming cost V 1 base and J 1 base, with 4 bases left between them. This CDR3 spans 14 amino acids. The CDR3 DNA sequence: TGTGCCAGTAGTATAGCGGGAACTAATGAAAAACTGTTTTTT. Its protein is CASSIAGTNEKLFF.

This clone has only a few counts. This chain links TRBV7-8 with TRBJ1-4, with TRBD1 identical over 9 bases. The V gene's germline CDR1 is SGHVS and CDR2 FQNEAQ. The V segment lost 3 bases and the J segment 5 bases; nucleotides outside the gene matches: 1. The CDR3 consists of 14 residues. CDR3 coding DNA: TGTGCCAGCAGCTTCGGGACAGGGAATGAAAAACTGTTTTTT. This sequence encodes CASSFGTGNEKLFF.

The chain combines TRBV5-8 with TRBJ2-7; 7 bases are shared with TRBD1. The J segment lost 6 bases and the V segment lost 0 bases, leaving 9 bases of the junction unmatched. The CDR3 runs 15 residues. In germline, CDR1 is SGHTS, CDR2 YDEGEE. CDR3 bases: TGTGCCAGCAGCTTGGTACAGGGGCCAAGACTCGAGCAGTACTTC. This gives the protein CASSLVQGPRLEQYF.

CDR3 sequence reads: CASSLSEVTDTQYF. The CDR3 DNA sequence: TGTGCCAGCAGTTTAAGTGAGGTCACAGATACGCAGTATTTT. This rearrangement joins TRBV27 to TRBJ2-3; D gene unclear. The CDR3 has 14 residues. Trimming shortened V by 2 bases and J by 2 bases, and 8 bases separated the two germline ends. Germline values: CDR1 MNHEY, CDR2 SMNVEV (reference sequence).

The chain employs TRBV7-9 and TRBJ1-1, with TRBD1 as a possible D gene (6 bases). Trimming pared 5 bases from V and 5 bases from J, leaving 15 bases between. The CDR3 is 14 amino acids. From germline, CDR1 is SEHNR and CDR2 FQNEAQ (reference sequence). The CDR3 is CASSRGGVGTEAFF. The CDR3 bases are TGTGCCAGCAGCCGAGGGGGGGTAGGGACTGAAGCTTTCTTT.

This chain connects TRBV5-4 to TRBJ1-1; 9 bases are a match to TRBD1. J gave up 0 bases and V 8 bases, and 8 bases lay outside the gene matches. Germline CDR1 and CDR2: SGHNT and YYREEE (reference sequence). This CDR3 comprises 15 residues. The CDR3 DNA reads as TGTGCCAGTACGACAGGGGGGCCCATGAACACTGAAGCTTTCTTT. Amino acid sequence: CASTTGGPMNTEAFF.

The chain combines TRBV15 with TRBJ2-7; 7 bases line up with TRBD1. The germline gives CDR1 LNHNV, CDR2 YYDKDF (reference sequence). The CDR3 runs 14 residues. V lost 3 bases and J lost 10; bases outside the gene matches: 12. In DNA form, the CDR3 reads TGTGCCACCAGCAGTGATAGAACAGGGGAAGAACAGTACTTC. It is translated as CATSSDRTGEEQYF.

This clone has only a few counts. This chain links TRBV2 with TRBJ2-3, with TRBD1 as a possible D gene (6 bases). The V gene lost 6 bases and the J gene lost 6 bases, with 19 bases spanning the gap. CDR1 SNHLY and CDR2 FYNNEI come from the germline V gene. This CDR3 has 15 amino acids. The CDR3 reads CASSGSRNRVDTQYF. CDR3 bases: TGTGCCAGCAGCGGTTCGCGGAACAGGGTCGATACGCAGTATTTT.

This sequence joins TRBV11-2 and TRBJ1-1, with D possibly matching TRBD1 (5 bases). Per the germline V gene, CDR1 is SGHAT and CDR2 is FQNNGV. V was shortened by 5 bases and J by 10 bases, with 17 bases between the two germline ends. CDR3 length: 13 amino acids. CDR3 DNA sequence: TGTGCCAGCAGCCTACAGGACGGATTAGGAGCTTTCTTT. Amino acids: CASSLQDGLGAFF.

This CDR3 is CASTDWGGIAKNIQYF. The CDR3 DNA reads as TGTGCCAGCACCGACTGGGGGGGGATTGCCAAAAACATTCAGTACTTC. V usage is TRBV6-6 and J usage is TRBJ2-4; 7 nucleotides agree with TRBD2. CDR3 length equals 16 residues. Germline CDR1 MNHNY, CDR2 SVGAGI (reference sequence). The trim removed 7 bases at V and 1 base at J, leaving 10 bases unmatched.

The chain links TRBV27 to TRBJ1-4, with 8 bases fitting TRBD1. Germline CDR1 MNHEY, CDR2 SMNVEV (reference sequence). Losses at the gene ends were 8 bases for V and 8 bases for J; bases not matched to a gene: 10. This CDR3 comprises 14 residues. The CDR3 bases are TGTGCCAGCTCCAGGGGGCTAACGGGGGAAAAACTGTTTTTT. Its translation: CASSRGLTGEKLFF.

The chain is built from TRBV5-6 and TRBJ1-6; D gene unclear. The germline V gene has CDR1 SGHDT and CDR2 YYEEEE. The V gene lost 0 bases and the J gene lost 5 bases, with 3 bases spanning the gap. The CDR3 has 13 residues. The DNA for the CDR3 is TGTGCCAGCAGCTTGGCGGATAATTCACCCCTCCACTTT. Protein product: CASSLADNSPLHF.

The chain couples TRBV28 to TRBJ2-5; 8 bases align to TRBD1. The length of the CDR3 is 12 residues. V trimming: 7 bases; J trimming: 4 bases; junction bases outside the gene matches: 2. CDR1 MDHEN and CDR2 SYDVKM come from the germline V gene. CDR3 DNA sequence: TGTGCCAGCACCCAGGGGGCAGAGACCCAGTACTTC. Translated, it gives CASTQGAETQYF.

The chain joins TRBV9 to TRBJ2-1, with D maybe TRBD1 (5 bases). The germline V and J ends were trimmed by 2 bases and 4 bases, with 16 bases remaining between them. The germline gives CDR1 SGDLS, CDR2 YYNGEE. The CDR3 is 16 residues long. This CDR3 is CASSVGRVTAYNEQFF. The DNA for the CDR3 is TGTGCCAGCAGCGTGGGGCGCGTGACAGCGTACAATGAGCAGTTCTTC. Complete variable domain (other parts from reference TRBV9 and TRBJ2-1): DSGVTQTPKHLITATGQRVTLRCSPRSGDLSVYWYQQSLDQGLQFLIQYYNGEERAKGNILERFSAQQFPDLHSELNLSSLELGDSALYFCASSVGRVTAYNEQFFGPGTRLTVL.

The rearrangement links TRBV5-1 to TRBJ2-5; D gene uncertain. Trimming shortened V by 1 base and J by 1 base, and 8 bases separated the two germline ends. There are 14 residues in the CDR3. Per germline, CDR1 SGHRS and CDR2 YFSETQ. CDR3 sequence: CASSLKSAQETQYF. The CDR3 DNA reads as TGCGCCAGCAGCTTGAAAAGCGCCCAAGAGACCCAGTACTTC.

This clone was seen only a few times. The genes are TRBV6-5 and TRBJ2-7, with 13 bases lining up with TRBD2. The CDR3 contains 16 residues. With V trimmed by 0 bases and J by 5 bases, 4 bases remained unmatched. Germline-derived CDR1 and CDR2 are MNHEY and SVGAGI. Written as DNA, the CDR3 is TGTGCCAGCAGTTACTCTGGGACTAGCGGGATCCACGAGCAGTACTTC. This codes for CASSYSGTSGIHEQYF.

The V call is TRBV7-7, the J call TRBJ2-1; TRBD1 matches at 7 bases. The CDR3 totals 13 residues. CDR1 and CDR2 (germline): SSHAT, FNYEAQ (reference sequence). Trimming removed 5 bases from V and 6 bases from J; junction bases left unmatched: 4. CDR3 in DNA: TGTGCCAGCAGCCCGCGACAGGGCAATGAGCAGTTCTTC. Translation: CASSPRQGNEQFF.